Included here is one T cell receptor (beta chain) sequence, with context. The antigen is unknown. Time point here: late sampling 161 to 241 days after vaccination in a few convalescent patients. Specified treatment: roughly 10-day PBMC culture with coronavirus spike peptide pools or control peptides (ViraFEST assay). Via ViraFEST, peptide pools expanded antigen-specific T cells before TCR sequencing. Wells contained roughly 2.2 million PBMCs each, and these were cultured with around 9.6 IU/ml IL-2 and roughly 9.6 ug/ml peptide pools. This sample is drawn from a study of vaccination and CD4 T cells after COVID-19. The ends were cut back, 6 bases at V and 6 bases at J, with 15 bases in the middle. CDR3 length: 13 residues. Germline loops: CDR1 DFQATT, CDR2 SNEGSKA (reference sequence). The study sequenced cultured CD4+ T cell DNA using the Oncomine TCR Beta short-read assay. Once CD4+ T cells had been cultured, genomic DNA was extracted from them. From the PCR reads, TCRdb called clonotypes with MiXCR, one entry per CDR3 protein. Of about 23,000 distinct CDR3 sequences in the sample, roughly 43% were seen once.

The sequence came from a human donor who had recovered from COVID-19. The material sequenced was CD4+ T cells from blood, cultured in vitro, taken about 7 months after SARS-CoV-2 vaccination. The V call is TRBV20-1, the J call TRBJ1-5; a weak D match, TRBD1 (6 bases). The CDR3 DNA sequence: TGCAGTGCCCAGGACGGGGGCGGTCAGCCCCAGCATTTT. Its translation: CSAQDGGGQPQHF.